This TCR beta chain was identified in a study of metastatic and nonmetastatic thyroid tumors. No patient had received any treatment before thyroid surgery. By its share, this clone is medium-sized (0.01 to 0.1%). Using MiXCR, TCRdb re-called clones from the PCR reads. The sample has approximately 8,200 clones; roughly a quarter are singletons. Sequenced material: adjacent normal tissue. This TCR was sampled from a female donor with papillary thyroid cancer or a benign thyroid nodule (not recorded which). Some clones in this sample may be carry-over from other donors' samples.

The CDR3 bases are TGCAGTGCTACCGCGGGATACGGGGTCTACAATGAGCAGTTCTTC. Encoded protein: CSATAGYGVYNEQFF. The J gene is TRBJ2-1, the V gene TRBV20-1; possible D gene TRBD2, 6 bases. The CDR3 is made up of 15 amino acids. Germline CDR1 reads DFQATT; CDR2 reads SNEGSKA (reference sequence). Trimming removed 4 bases at V and 3 bases at J, with 16 bases between.